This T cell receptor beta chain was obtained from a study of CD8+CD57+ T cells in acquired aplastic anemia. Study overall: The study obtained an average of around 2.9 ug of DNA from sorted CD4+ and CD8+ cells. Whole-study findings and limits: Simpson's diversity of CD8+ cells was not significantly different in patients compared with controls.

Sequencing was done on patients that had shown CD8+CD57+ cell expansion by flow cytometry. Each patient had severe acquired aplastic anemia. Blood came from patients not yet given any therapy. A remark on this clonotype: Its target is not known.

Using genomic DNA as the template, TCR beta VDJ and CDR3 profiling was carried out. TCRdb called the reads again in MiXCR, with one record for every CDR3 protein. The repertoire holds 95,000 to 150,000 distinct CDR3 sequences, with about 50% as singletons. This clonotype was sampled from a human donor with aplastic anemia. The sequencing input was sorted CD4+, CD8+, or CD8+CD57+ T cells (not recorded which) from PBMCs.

The chain's CDR3 is CASEGPPNVRYTF. The CDR3 DNA sequence: TGTGCCAGCGAAGGACCGCCGAACGTCCGCTACACCTTC. The chain links TRBV19 to TRBJ1-2; D is uncertain. V lost 9 bases to trimming and J lost 9 bases, with 20 bases between them. The CDR3 has 13 residues. From germline, CDR1 is LNHDA and CDR2 SQIVND (reference sequence).